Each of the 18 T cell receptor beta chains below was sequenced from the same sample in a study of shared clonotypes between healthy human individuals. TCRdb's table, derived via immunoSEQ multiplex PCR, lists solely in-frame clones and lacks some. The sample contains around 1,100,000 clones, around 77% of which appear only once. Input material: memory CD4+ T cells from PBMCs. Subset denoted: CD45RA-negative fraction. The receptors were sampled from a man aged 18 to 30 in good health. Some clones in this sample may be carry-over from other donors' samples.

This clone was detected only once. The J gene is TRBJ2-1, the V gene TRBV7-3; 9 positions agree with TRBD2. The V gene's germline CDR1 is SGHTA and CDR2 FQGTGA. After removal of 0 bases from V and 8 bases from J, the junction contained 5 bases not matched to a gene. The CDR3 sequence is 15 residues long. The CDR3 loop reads CASSLTSGRSDEQFF. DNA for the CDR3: TGTGCCAGCAGCTTAACTAGCGGGAGAAGCGATGAGCAGTTCTTC.

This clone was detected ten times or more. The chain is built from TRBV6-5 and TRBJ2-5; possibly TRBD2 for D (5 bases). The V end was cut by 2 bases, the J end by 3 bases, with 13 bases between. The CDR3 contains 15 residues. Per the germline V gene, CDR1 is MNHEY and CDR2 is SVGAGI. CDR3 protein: CASSYGGAAKETQYF. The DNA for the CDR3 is TGTGCCAGCAGTTACGGAGGAGCGGCCAAAGAGACCCAGTACTTC.

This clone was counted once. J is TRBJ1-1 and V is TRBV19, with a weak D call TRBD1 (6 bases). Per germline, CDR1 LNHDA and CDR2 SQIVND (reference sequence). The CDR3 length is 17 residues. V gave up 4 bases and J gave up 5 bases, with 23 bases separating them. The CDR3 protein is CASSTILQGPGSTEAFF. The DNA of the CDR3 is TGTGCCAGTAGTACAATTCTACAGGGTCCGGGATCGACTGAAGCTTTCTTT.

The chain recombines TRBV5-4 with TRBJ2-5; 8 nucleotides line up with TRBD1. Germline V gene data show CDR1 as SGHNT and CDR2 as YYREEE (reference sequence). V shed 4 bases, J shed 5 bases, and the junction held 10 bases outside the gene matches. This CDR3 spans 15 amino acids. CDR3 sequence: CASSPRTGRQETQYF. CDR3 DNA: TGTGCCAGCAGCCCCAGGACAGGGAGGCAGGAGACCCAGTACTTC.

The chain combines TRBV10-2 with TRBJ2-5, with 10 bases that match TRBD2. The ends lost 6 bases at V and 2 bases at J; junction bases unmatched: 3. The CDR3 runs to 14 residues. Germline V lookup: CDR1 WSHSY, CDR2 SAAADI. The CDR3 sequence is CASRGTSVQETQYF. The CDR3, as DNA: TGCGCCAGCAGGGGGACTAGCGTTCAAGAGACCCAGTACTTC.

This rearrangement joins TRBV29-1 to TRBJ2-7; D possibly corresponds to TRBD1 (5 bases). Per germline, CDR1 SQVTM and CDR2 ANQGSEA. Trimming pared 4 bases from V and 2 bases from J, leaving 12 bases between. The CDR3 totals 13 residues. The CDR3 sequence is CSVVQGTTYEQYF. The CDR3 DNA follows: TGCAGCGTTGTCCAGGGAACTACCTACGAGCAGTACTTC.

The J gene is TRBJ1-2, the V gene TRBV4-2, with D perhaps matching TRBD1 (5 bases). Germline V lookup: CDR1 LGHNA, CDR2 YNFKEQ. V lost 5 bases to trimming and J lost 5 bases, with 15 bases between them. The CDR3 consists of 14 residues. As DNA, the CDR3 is TGTGCCAGCAGCGAAACGAACACAGGTTATGGCTACACCTTC. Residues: CASSETNTGYGYTF.

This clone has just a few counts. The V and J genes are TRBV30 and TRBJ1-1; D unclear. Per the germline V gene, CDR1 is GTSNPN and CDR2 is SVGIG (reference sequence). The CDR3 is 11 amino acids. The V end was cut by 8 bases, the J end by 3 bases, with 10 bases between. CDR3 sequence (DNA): TGTGCCGCCGAGGGTTACACTGAAGCTTTCTTT. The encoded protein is CAAEGYTEAFF.

This chain's CDR3 is CASSLRDSYEQYF. The CDR3 DNA is TGTGCCAGCAGCCTCAGGGATTCCTACGAGCAGTACTTC. This chain uses TRBV5-6 with TRBJ2-7; a possible D gene is TRBD1 (5 bases). Looked up from germline, CDR1 is SGHDT and CDR2 is YYEEEE. This CDR3 has 13 amino acids. Trimming removed 4 bases from V and 1 base from J, with 9 bases in between.

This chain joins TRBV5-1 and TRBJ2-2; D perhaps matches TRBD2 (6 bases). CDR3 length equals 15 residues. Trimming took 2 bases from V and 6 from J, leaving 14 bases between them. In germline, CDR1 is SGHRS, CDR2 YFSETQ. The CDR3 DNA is TGCGCCAGCAGCTTAACGGGACTCAGCTCCGGGGAGCTGTTTTTT. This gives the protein CASSLTGLSSGELFF.

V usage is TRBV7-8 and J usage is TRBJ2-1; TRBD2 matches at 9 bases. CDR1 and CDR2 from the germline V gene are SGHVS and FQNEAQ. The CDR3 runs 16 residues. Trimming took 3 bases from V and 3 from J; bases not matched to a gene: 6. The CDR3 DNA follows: TGTGCCAGCAGCTTGACCGGGACTAGCATCTACAATGAGCAGTTCTTC. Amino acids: CASSLTGTSIYNEQFF.

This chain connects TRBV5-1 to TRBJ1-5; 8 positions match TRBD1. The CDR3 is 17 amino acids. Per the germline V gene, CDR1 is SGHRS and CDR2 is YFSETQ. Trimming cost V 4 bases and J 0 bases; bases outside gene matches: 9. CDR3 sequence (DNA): TGCGCCAGCAGCGCCGGGACAGGTCTAAATAGCAATCAGCCCCAGCATTTT. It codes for CASSAGTGLNSNQPQHF. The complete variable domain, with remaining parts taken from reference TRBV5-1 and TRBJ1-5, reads KAGVTQTPRYLIKTRGQQVTLSCSPISGHRSVSWYQQTPGQGLQFLFEYFSETQRNKGNFPGRFSGRQFSNSRSEMNVSTLELGDSALYLCASSAGTGLNSNQPQHFGDGTRLSIL.

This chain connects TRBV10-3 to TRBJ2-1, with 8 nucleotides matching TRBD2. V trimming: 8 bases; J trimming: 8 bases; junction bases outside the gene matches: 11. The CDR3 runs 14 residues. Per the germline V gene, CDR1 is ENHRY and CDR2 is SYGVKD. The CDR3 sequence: CAISGGRAADEQFF. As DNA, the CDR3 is TGTGCCATCTCGGGGGGGAGGGCCGCGGATGAGCAGTTCTTC.

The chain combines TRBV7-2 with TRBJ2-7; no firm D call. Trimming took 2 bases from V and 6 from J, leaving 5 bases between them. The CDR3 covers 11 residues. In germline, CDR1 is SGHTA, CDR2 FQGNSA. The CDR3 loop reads CASSLICEQYF. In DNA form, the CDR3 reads TGTGCCAGCAGCTTAATTTGCGAGCAGTACTTC.

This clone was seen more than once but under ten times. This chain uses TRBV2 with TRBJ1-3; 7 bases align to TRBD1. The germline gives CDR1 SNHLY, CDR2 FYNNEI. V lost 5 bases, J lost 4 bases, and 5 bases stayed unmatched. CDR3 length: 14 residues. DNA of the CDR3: TGTGCCAGCAGTTTACAGGGGAAAGGAAACACCATATATTTT. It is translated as CASSLQGKGNTIYF.

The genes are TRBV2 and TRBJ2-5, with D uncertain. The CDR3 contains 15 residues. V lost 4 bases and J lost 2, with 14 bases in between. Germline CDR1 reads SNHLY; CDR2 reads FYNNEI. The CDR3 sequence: CASSGEAGQQETQYF. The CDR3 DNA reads TGTGCCAGCAGTGGCGAGGCCGGGCAGCAAGAGACCCAGTACTTC.

The DNA for the CDR3 is TGTGCCAGCCACCCTGGCGCAGGCCAAGAGACCCAGTACTTC. Translating gives CASHPGAGQETQYF. The V call is TRBV6-1, the J call TRBJ2-5; D is ambiguous. Germline lookup yields CDR1 MNHNS and CDR2 SASEGT. There are 14 residues in the CDR3. V gave up 8 bases and J gave up 1 base, with 14 bases separating them.

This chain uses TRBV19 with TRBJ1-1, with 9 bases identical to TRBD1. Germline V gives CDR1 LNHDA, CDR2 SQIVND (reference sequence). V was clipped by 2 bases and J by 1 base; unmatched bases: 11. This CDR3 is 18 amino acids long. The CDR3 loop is CASSILRGQGNSNTEAFF. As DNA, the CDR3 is TGTGCCAGTAGTATATTGCGAGGACAGGGGAACTCGAACACTGAAGCTTTCTTT.